The TCR beta chain under discussion was sequenced for a study of molecular identifiers for immune sequencing clone quantification. General study results and limits: Spiked Jurkat TCR RNA from one cell was reportedly detectable among under 1.2 million naive cells.

Via MiXCR, TCRdb re-called the PCR reads, giving one row per CDR3 protein. The sample has about 640,000 distinct CDR3 sequences; about 20% are singletons. This clonotype was detected many times. As yet, its antigen is unknown. Germline CDR1 and CDR2: MGHRA and YSYEKL. This CDR3 comprises 16 residues. The V end lost 4 bases, the J end lost 6 bases, and 21 bases lay between the germline ends. The chain carries TRBV4-1 and TRBJ1-1; tentatively, D is TRBD1 (5 bases). Sequencing was performed on naive CD8+ T cells from blood, with Jurkat cell RNA spiked in. The subset: FACS-sorted CD8+CD4-CCR7+CD45RA+ naive T cells. The TCR originated in a human donor in good health. Some libraries in this study had Jurkat cell RNA spiked in. The CDR3: CASSLGTFFVSPEAFF. Written as DNA, the CDR3 is TGCGCCAGCAGCCTGGGGACTTTTTTTGTTTCTCCTGAAGCTTTCTTT.